The clone carrying this TCR beta chain appeared many times. Its antigen is still unknown. Germline values: CDR1 SEHNR, CDR2 FQNEAQ (reference sequence). The V end was cut by 5 bases, the J end by 1 base, with 18 bases between. The CDR3 is 17 residues long. TCRdb independently ran MiXCR on the RT-PCR reads; one entry per CDR3 protein. The data show about 540,000 distinct CDR3 sequences, under 30% seen once. The sample belongs to a study of response to subunit inactivated influenza vaccine. General study findings and limits: That few new T cells are recruited by each seasonal influenza vaccination was the authors' suggestion.

These same records also appear under a second study, on T cells expressing NK-cell markers. This second study says: 5'RACE template switching with UMIs produced the TCR beta cDNA. The study drew TCR beta repertoires from sorted CD3+CD56+NKG2C+, CD3+CD56+NKG2C- and CD3+CD56-NKG2C+ T cells. Among eight sequenced donors, seven carried HCMV seropositivity while one was seronegative.

Here the sequenced sample was CD4+ T cells sorted from PBMCs, taken 12 days after vaccination. The rearrangement links TRBV7-9 to TRBJ2-1; unclear D gene. The TCR sequence derives from a man between 50 and 59 years old who received an inactivated influenza vaccine. CDR3 sequence reads: CASSPPSDRRSYNEQFF. CDR3 DNA sequence: TGTGCCAGCAGCCCACCGTCGGACCGTCGGTCCTACAATGAGCAGTTCTTC.